Only a few counts were recorded for the clone carrying this TCR beta chain. Its antigen remains unknown. The germline CDR1 and CDR2 sequences are SNHLY and FYNNEI. With V trimmed by 5 bases and J by 6 bases, 8 bases remained unmatched. The CDR3 is 15 residues long. These data are taken from a study of shared clonotypes between healthy human individuals. Study-wide findings and caveats: Generation probabilities were higher for clonotypes shared across all four sorted-subset donors than for unshared ones. Incompleteness in sorted-subset sequencing, despite large depth, was shown by rarefaction.

Profiled with immunoSEQ multiplex PCR; TCRdb holds only in-frame clones, not every one. The sample yields 2 million to 2.5 million clones, under 95% seen once. Sequenced input: naive CD4+ T cells from PBMCs. Subset noted: CD45RA+ positively selected. This TCR was sampled from a man younger than 35 in good health. Some clones in this sample may be carry-over from other donors' samples. The rearrangement links TRBV2 to TRBJ1-5; 9 positions agree with TRBD1. The CDR3 nucleotides read TGTGCCAGCAGTCCCGGGACAGGGATCGGTCAGCCCCAGCATTTT. Amino acid sequence: CASSPGTGIGQPQHF. Variable domain in full (rest from reference TRBV2 and TRBJ1-5): EPEVTQTPSHQVTQMGQEVILRCVPISNHLYFYWYRQILGQKVEFLVSFYNNEISEKSEIFDDQFSVERPDGSNFTLKIRSTKLEDSAMYFCASSPGTGIGQPQHFGDGTRLSIL.